This record covers a single T cell receptor beta chain. There is no known antigen for this receptor. The record has no base qualities; no much larger clone is one base away. The sample originates from a study of blood T cell repertoires in COVID-19 (dated by TCRdb to the early 2020s). With respect to the entire study: The collaborator samples originated in the United States, Italy and Spain and spanned the acute and convalescent phases of COVID-19. Deeply sampled blood TCRbeta repertoires from subjects exposed to, actively infected with, or recovered from COVID-19 were included in the dataset. The repertoires were released in a freely available public database intended as a resource for research on the immune response to SARS-CoV-2. Samples came from the ongoing ImmuneRACE study (first 160 participants) plus 1,254 subjects from 6 global collaborators. Nearly every sample came with metadata listing a de-identified subject ID, COVID-19 status, age in years and sex. The material from the prospective study consisted of cDNA or gDNA derived from T cells, B-cell-depleted T cells, or PBMCs. Where available, HLA class I and class II types were obtained from metadata supplied by the sample provider rather than from assay-based typing.

The CDR3 spans 16 residues, from the cysteine through the phenylalanine. The CDR3 DNA has 48 bases and is translated from base 1. V drops 2 bases and J drops 0 bases, leaving 10 bases in between. Reading the germline V gene gives CDR1 SGHTA and CDR2 FQGTGA. Beyond this particular receptor, the publication reports: The quantity of clinical and demographic metadata differed by source and by participant and was supplied without curation.

The immunoSEQ Assay, a bias-controlled multiplex PCR, was used to amplify TCRbeta CDR3 regions from genomic DNA. Per the original workflow: Within the assay, amplification of reference gene primers was used to estimate how many nucleated cells each sample contained. To quantify the absolute abundance of each unique TCRbeta CDR3 rearrangement, sequence reads were collapsed and filtered. For each sample, productive Simpson clonality was calculated as the square root of Simpson's diversity index across productive rearrangements. TCRdb retrieved this table from immuneACCESS and kept in-frame rearrangements only. Not all clones are present; in checked studies, unresolved V genes account for under half, and no reason is known for the remainder. The V and J calls and clone size were taken over from that table, and D and trimming were inferred from the DNA. The sample yields 300,000 to 350,000 clones; around 86% were counted once. Around 6% of the sample lies in the top ten.

In Seattle, one collaborating source enrolled patients while the infection was active and tracked those patients longitudinally over the course of disease. Whole blood was collected in K2EDTA tubes by collaborating institutions according to the institutions' own protocols. Collaborator samples were shipped for TCRbeta analysis as frozen whole blood, isolated PBMCs, or DNA extracted from either sample type. The sample taken for sequencing was peripheral blood. The receptor chain draws on TRBV7-3 and TRBJ2-2, with an unclear D gene assignment. The clonotype was recovered from a woman aged 45-59 years with COVID-19, enrolled during active disease. The nucleotide sequence reads TGTGCCAGCAGCTTACGCGGATCCGCGAACACCGGGGAGCTGTTTTTT. This translates into CASSLRGSANTGELFF.